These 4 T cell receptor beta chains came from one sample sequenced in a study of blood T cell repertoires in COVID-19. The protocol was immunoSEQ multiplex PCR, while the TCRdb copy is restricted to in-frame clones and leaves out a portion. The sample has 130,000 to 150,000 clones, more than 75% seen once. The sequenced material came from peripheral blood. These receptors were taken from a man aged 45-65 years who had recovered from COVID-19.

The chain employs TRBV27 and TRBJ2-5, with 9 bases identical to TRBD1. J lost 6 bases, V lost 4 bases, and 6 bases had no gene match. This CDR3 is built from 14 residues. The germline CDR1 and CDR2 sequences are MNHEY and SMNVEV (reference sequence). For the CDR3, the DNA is TGTGCCAGCAGTTCGGGACAGGGAGGTCAGACCCAGTACTTC. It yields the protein CASSSGQGGQTQYF.

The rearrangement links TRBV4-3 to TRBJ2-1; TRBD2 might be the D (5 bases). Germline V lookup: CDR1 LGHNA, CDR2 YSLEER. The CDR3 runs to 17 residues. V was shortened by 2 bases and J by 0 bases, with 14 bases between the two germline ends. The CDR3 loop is CASSQPGLASSYNEQFF. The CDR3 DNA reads TGCGCCAGCAGCCAACCAGGATTAGCGAGCTCCTACAATGAGCAGTTCTTC.

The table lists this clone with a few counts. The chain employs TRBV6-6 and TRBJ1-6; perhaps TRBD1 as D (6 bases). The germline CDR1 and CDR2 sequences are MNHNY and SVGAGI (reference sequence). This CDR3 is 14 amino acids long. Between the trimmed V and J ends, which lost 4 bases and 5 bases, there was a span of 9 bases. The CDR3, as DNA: TGTGCCAGCAGTTCGGGGACACATAATTCACCCCTCCACTTT. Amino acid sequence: CASSSGTHNSPLHF.

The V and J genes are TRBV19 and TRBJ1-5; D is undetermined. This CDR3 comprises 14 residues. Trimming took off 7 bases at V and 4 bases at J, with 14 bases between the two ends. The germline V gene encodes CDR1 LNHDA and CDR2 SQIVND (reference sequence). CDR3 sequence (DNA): TGTGCCAGTACCCGCCCGGGGTCGAATCAGCCCCAGCATTTT. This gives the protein CASTRPGSNQPQHF.